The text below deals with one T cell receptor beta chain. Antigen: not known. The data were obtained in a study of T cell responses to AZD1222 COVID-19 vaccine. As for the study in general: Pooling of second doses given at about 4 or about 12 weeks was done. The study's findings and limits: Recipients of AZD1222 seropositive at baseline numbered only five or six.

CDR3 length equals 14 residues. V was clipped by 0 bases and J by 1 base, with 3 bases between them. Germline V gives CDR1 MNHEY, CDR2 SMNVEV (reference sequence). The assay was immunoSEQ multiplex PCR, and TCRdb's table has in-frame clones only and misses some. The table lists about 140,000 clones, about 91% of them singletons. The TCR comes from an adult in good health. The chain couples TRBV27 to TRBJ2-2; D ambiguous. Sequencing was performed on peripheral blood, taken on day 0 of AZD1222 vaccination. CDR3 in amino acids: CASSLSGNTGELFF. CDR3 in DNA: TGTGCCAGCAGTTTATCGGGGAACACCGGGGAGCTGTTTTTT.